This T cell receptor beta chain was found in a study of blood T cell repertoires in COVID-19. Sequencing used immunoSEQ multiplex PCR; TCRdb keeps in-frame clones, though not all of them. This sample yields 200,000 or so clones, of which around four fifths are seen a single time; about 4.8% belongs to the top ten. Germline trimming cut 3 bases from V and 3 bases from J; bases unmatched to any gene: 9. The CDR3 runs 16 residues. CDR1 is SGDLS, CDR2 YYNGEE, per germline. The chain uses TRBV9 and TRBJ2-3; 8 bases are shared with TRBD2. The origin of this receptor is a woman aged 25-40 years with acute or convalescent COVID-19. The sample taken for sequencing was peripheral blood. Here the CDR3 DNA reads TGTGCCAGCAGCGGGGGAGCCGGGGGGGCAACAGATACGCAGTATTTT. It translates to CASSGGAGGATDTQYF.